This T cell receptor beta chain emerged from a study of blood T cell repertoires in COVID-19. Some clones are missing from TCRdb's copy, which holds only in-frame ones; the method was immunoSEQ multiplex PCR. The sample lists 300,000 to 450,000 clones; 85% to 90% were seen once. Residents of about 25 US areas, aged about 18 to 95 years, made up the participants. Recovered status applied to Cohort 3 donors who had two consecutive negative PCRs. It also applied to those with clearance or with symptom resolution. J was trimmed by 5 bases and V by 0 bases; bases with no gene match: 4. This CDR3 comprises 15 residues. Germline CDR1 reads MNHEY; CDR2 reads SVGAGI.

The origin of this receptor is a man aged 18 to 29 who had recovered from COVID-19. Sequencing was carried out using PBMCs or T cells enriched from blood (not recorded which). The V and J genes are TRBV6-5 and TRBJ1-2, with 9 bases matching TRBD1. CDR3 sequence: CASSYSGTGFYGYTF. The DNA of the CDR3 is TGTGCCAGCAGTTACTCCGGGACAGGGTTTTATGGCTACACCTTC.